This TCR beta chain is drawn from a study of pediatric ulcerative colitis. Overall study findings and caveats: A couple of rectal clonotypes were found only in ulcerative colitis patients, all of them. Blood-derived T cells may be present in rectal pinch biopsies. Acute severe colitis showed lower rectal diversity from clonal expansions.

CDR3 length: 18 residues. V lost 3 bases to trimming and J lost 5 bases; unmatched junction nucleotides: 17. Germline V gives CDR1 MNHNS, CDR2 SASEGT. Produced via immunoSEQ multiplex PCR; TCRdb's table is partial and in-frame only. The sample shows approximately 15,000 clones, about three quarters of them seen only once. Rectal tissue came from one to two pinch biopsies taken at colonoscopy. This clone was found once. Its antigen remains unidentified. The chain has TRBV6-1 and TRBJ2-5; 8 positions match TRBD1. The receptor's source is a girl aged 10 to 17 with moderate ulcerative colitis. Sequenced: gut tissue. The DNA for the CDR3 is TGTGCCAGCAGTGATTCCAACTGGGGGCAGGGGGCCTCTGAGACCCAGTACTTC. This gives the protein CASSDSNWGQGASETQYF.